The 23 T cell receptor beta chains in this list originate from one sample, sequenced in a study of blood T cell repertoires in COVID-19. Profiled with immunoSEQ multiplex PCR; TCRdb holds only in-frame clones, not every one. Seen here are around 63,000 clones, around 80% observed once, and the top ten hold roughly a third. The source material was peripheral blood. These receptors originate from a human donor in a cohort sampled during active COVID-19.

The chain links TRBV2 to TRBJ2-1; D possibly corresponds to TRBD1 (6 bases). CDR1 SNHLY and CDR2 FYNNEI come from the germline V gene. The CDR3 extends over 15 amino acids. Trimming pared 7 bases from V and 9 bases from J, leaving 22 bases between. CDR3 region: CASTTGTNLLAEQFF. CDR3 bases: TGTGCCAGCACCACGGGGACAAATTTGCTAGCTGAGCAGTTCTTC.

CDR3 bases: TGTGCCACCAGCAGAGCGGCCGGGACTCCTTCCTCCTACGAGCAGTACTTC. It codes for CATSRAAGTPSSYEQYF. The chain is built from TRBV15 and TRBJ2-7; tentative D call: TRBD2 (6 bases). The CDR3 has 17 amino acids. V was trimmed by 1 base and J by 0 bases, leaving 16 bases between them. Germline assignment: CDR1 LNHNV and CDR2 YYDKDF (reference sequence).

Of note for this clone: At one boundary the junction diverges from the germline segment, which might be a read error. J is TRBJ1-6 and V is TRBV13; TRBD1 matches 7 bases. Looked up from germline, CDR1 is PRHDT and CDR2 is FYEKMQ (reference sequence). The CDR3 is made up of 15 amino acids. DNA for the CDR3: TGTGCCAGCAGCCTAGGACAGGCCTATAATTCACCCCTCCACTTT. As protein: CASSLGQAYNSPLHF.

The V call is TRBV14, the J call TRBJ2-5; possibly TRBD2 for D (7 bases). Germline V CDR1 and CDR2: SGHDN, FVKESK. This CDR3 region has 16 residues. V dropped 3 bases and J dropped 5 bases, with 19 bases sitting between them. This chain's CDR3 is CASSHRAGAGGETQYF. The CDR3 coding sequence is TGTGCCAGCAGCCACCGGGCGGGGGCCGGGGGGGAGACCCAGTACTTC. Filled out from reference TRBV14 and TRBJ2-5, the complete variable domain reads EAGVTQFPSHSVIEKGQTVTLRCDPISGHDNLYWYRRVMGKEIKFLLHFVKESKQDESGMPNNRFLAERTGGTYSTLKVQPAELEDSGVYFCASSHRAGAGGETQYFGPGTRLLVL.

The J gene is TRBJ2-7, the V gene TRBV28, with a tentative D call TRBD2 (6 bases). The length of the CDR3 is 13 residues. Germline values: CDR1 MDHEN, CDR2 SYDVKM. V lost 2 bases and J lost 7, with 12 bases in between. CDR3 sequence reads: CASSLVLAGEQYF. The CDR3, as DNA: TGTGCCAGCAGTTTAGTACTAGCTGGAGAGCAGTACTTC.

The chain uses TRBV5-6 and TRBJ2-1, with 8 bases aligning to TRBD2. The CDR3 has 15 residues. V shed 5 bases and J 4 bases; nucleotides not matched to a gene: 8. Germline CDR1 and CDR2: SGHDT and YYEEEE. The DNA of the CDR3 is TGTGCCAGCAGGCCGCTAACGGGAGGGTACAATGAGCAGTTCTTC. Its protein product is CASRPLTGGYNEQFF.

The genes are TRBV7-2 and TRBJ2-7; weak D call: TRBD1 (6 bases). From germline, CDR1 is SGHTA and CDR2 FQGNSA. Trimming removed 5 bases from V and 9 bases from J, with 23 bases in between. The CDR3 contains 15 residues. CDR3 bases: TGTGCCAGCAGCACGAATCCGGGACAATTAGTATTGCAGTACTTC. It yields the protein CASSTNPGQLVLQYF.

The genes are TRBV29-1 and TRBJ2-1; 11 nucleotides match TRBD2. The ends lost 6 bases at V and 7 bases at J; junction bases unmatched: 8. This CDR3 spans 14 amino acids. Looked up from germline, CDR1 is SQVTM and CDR2 is ANQGSEA. The CDR3 sequence: CSVGRLAGRNEQFF. CDR3 in DNA: TGCAGCGTCGGGAGACTAGCGGGGAGGAATGAGCAGTTCTTC.

V and J are TRBV9 and TRBJ2-3, with D unresolved. This CDR3 spans 13 amino acids. The V gene lost 0 bases and the J gene lost 3 bases, with 5 bases spanning the gap. The germline V gene has CDR1 SGDLS and CDR2 YYNGEE. The CDR3 loop reads CASSVVSTDTQYF. CDR3 bases: TGTGCCAGCAGCGTAGTATCTACAGATACGCAGTATTTT.

V usage is TRBV11-2 and J usage is TRBJ2-3; 8 bases match TRBD2. This CDR3 contains 13 residues. In germline, CDR1 is SGHAT, CDR2 FQNNGV. After removal of 6 bases from V and 10 bases from J, the junction contained 9 bases not matched to a gene. The CDR3 DNA follows: TGTGCCAGCAGTTCTGTCCGGGGGGGTGCGCAGTATTTT. Its translation is CASSSVRGGAQYF.

This clone was counted at least ten times. The chain combines TRBV14 with TRBJ2-2, with a weak D call TRBD1 (5 bases). The CDR3 is 13 amino acids. V was trimmed by 4 bases and J by 7 bases, leaving 10 bases between them. Germline V gives CDR1 SGHDN, CDR2 FVKESK. CDR3 in DNA: TGTGCCAGCAGCCTACAGGCTATCGGGGAGCTGTTTTTT. This translates into CASSLQAIGELFF.

The table lists this clone with a count of one. The chain recombines TRBV28 with TRBJ1-1, with 7 bases fitting TRBD1. V was pared by 3 bases and J by 0 bases, with 7 bases of the junction left unmatched. The germline gives CDR1 MDHEN, CDR2 SYDVKM. The CDR3 contains 16 residues. The CDR3 coding sequence is TGTGCCAGCAGTTTGGTGACAGGGACCTTGAACACTGAAGCTTTCTTT. It translates to CASSLVTGTLNTEAFF.

This chain links TRBV7-3 with TRBJ2-1; D possibly corresponds to TRBD2 (6 bases). The CDR3 spans 15 residues. CDR1 and CDR2 from the germline V gene are SGHTA and FQGTGA. V was trimmed by 5 bases and J by 4 bases, leaving 15 bases between them. The CDR3 spells CASSRDQRVYNEQFF. DNA of the CDR3: TGTGCCAGCAGCCGTGACCAGCGGGTGTACAATGAGCAGTTCTTC.

V gene TRBV15 combines with J gene TRBJ2-1; 13 bases line up with TRBD2. The CDR3 covers 16 residues. The V and J ends lost 3 bases and 5 bases, in that order; junction bases with no gene match: 4. CDR1 LNHNV and CDR2 YYDKDF come from the germline V gene (reference sequence). In DNA form, the CDR3 reads TGTGCCACCAGCAGCTACGGACTAGCGGGAGACAATGAGCAGTTCTTC. Residues: CATSSYGLAGDNEQFF.

This chain connects TRBV9 to TRBJ2-1, with 7 bases that match TRBD2. Germline assignment: CDR1 SGDLS and CDR2 YYNGEE. Germline trimming cut 0 bases from V and 7 bases from J; bases unmatched to any gene: 7. CDR3 length: 15 amino acids. CDR3 in DNA: TGTGCCAGCAGCGTAGGTCCTGCGGGGGTGAATGAGCAGTTCTTC. It is translated as CASSVGPAGVNEQFF.

The chain combines TRBV7-3 with TRBJ1-1, with no clear D. Trimming took 0 bases from V and 1 from J, leaving 9 bases between them. Germline V gives CDR1 SGHTA, CDR2 FQGTGA. The CDR3 runs 15 residues. CDR3 residues: CASSLTVSQNTEAFF. In DNA, the CDR3 is TGTGCCAGCAGCTTAACTGTGAGCCAGAACACTGAAGCTTTCTTT.

This chain joins TRBV5-4 and TRBJ1-1; no clear D gene. With 1 base removed from V and 5 bases from J, the gap between germline ends came to 9 bases. The CDR3 consists of 13 residues. Germline-derived CDR1 and CDR2 are SGHNT and YYREEE (reference sequence). The DNA of the CDR3 is TGTGCCAGCAGCTTGTTCGGAGAGACTGAAGCTTTCTTT. Protein: CASSLFGETEAFF.

This clone was counted only a few times. The V call is TRBV2, the J call TRBJ1-2; D unclear. Germline CDR1 reads SNHLY; CDR2 reads FYNNEI. The ends were cut back, 0 bases at V and 7 bases at J, with 9 bases in the middle. This CDR3 spans 13 amino acids. The CDR3 protein is CASSEASRSGYTF. In nucleotides, the CDR3 is TGTGCCAGCAGTGAAGCCTCAAGGAGTGGCTACACCTTC.

Judged by abundance, this clone is medium-sized (0.01 to 0.1%). The chain has TRBV19 and TRBJ1-2, with TRBD1 identical over 9 bases. This CDR3 contains 16 residues. Per the germline V gene, CDR1 is LNHDA and CDR2 is SQIVND (reference sequence). V gave up 5 bases and J gave up 1 base; unmatched junction bases: 8. The DNA for the CDR3 is TGTGCCAGTAGTGCTTTACAGGGGGCACGTAACTATGGCTACACCTTC. As protein: CASSALQGARNYGYTF.

This clone was observed a single time. The chain joins TRBV7-9 to TRBJ2-7, with D perhaps matching TRBD2 (6 bases). V lost 5 bases to trimming and J lost 3 bases, with 14 bases between them. Germline CDR1 SEHNR, CDR2 FQNEAQ (reference sequence). CDR3 length: 14 residues. The CDR3 protein is CASSPGLDYYEQYF. The CDR3 DNA follows: TGTGCCAGCAGCCCCGGACTGGACTACTACGAGCAGTACTTC.

The chain couples TRBV28 to TRBJ1-5; D is uncertain. Trimming pared 6 bases from V and 0 bases from J, leaving 24 bases between. Germline CDR1 is MDHEN and CDR2 is SYDVKM. The CDR3 covers 19 residues. CDR3 sequence: CASRPPGRTRDYSNQPQHF. The CDR3 DNA reads as TGTGCCAGCAGGCCCCCAGGACGGACTCGAGATTATAGCAATCAGCCCCAGCATTTT.

This clone has only a few counts. The chain has TRBV7-2 and TRBJ1-1; D gene unclear. The length of the CDR3 is 14 residues. The ends were cut back, 2 bases at V and 4 bases at J, with 11 bases in the middle. Germline CDR1 and CDR2: SGHTA and FQGNSA. CDR3 coding DNA: TGTGCCAGCAGCTTAACCAAGTGGAGCACTGAAGCTTTCTTT. Protein sequence: CASSLTKWSTEAFF.

The chain links TRBV9 to TRBJ2-1, with D perhaps TRBD2 (5 bases). Trimming left V 6 bases short and J 2 bases short, with 9 bases between. The CDR3 length is 13 residues. Germline loops: CDR1 SGDLS, CDR2 YYNGEE. The CDR3 region is CASNDGAYNEQFF. DNA for the CDR3: TGTGCCAGCAATGACGGGGCCTACAATGAGCAGTTCTTC. The full variable domain, with the rest looked up from reference TRBV9 and TRBJ2-1, is DSGVTQTPKHLITATGQRVTLRCSPRSGDLSVYWYQQSLDQGLQFLIQYYNGEERAKGNILERFSAQQFPDLHSELNLSSLELGDSALYFCASNDGAYNEQFFGPGTRLTVL.